Below are 5 T cell receptor beta chains sequenced from a single sample in a study of blood T cell repertoires in COVID-19. Assay: immunoSEQ multiplex PCR; the TCRdb copy retains only in-frame clones and omits some. Of hundreds of thousands of clones detected, 86% appear once; the ten largest clones hold more than 2%. The source material was PBMCs or T cells enriched from blood (not recorded which). These receptor sequences come from a woman aged 50 to 60 who had recovered from COVID-19.

The chain is built from TRBV9 and TRBJ2-2; 8 nucleotides agree with TRBD2. Trimming took 0 bases from V and 1 from J; bases not matched to a gene: 8. Germline V gives CDR1 SGDLS, CDR2 YYNGEE. This CDR3 is 18 amino acids long. The CDR3: CASSVGDSGDLNTGELFF. The CDR3 bases are TGTGCCAGCAGCGTAGGGGATAGCGGGGACCTGAACACCGGGGAGCTGTTTTTT.

The genes are TRBV24-1 and TRBJ2-1; tentatively, D is TRBD1 (5 bases). Germline CDR1 is KGHDR and CDR2 is SFDVKD. The CDR3 spans 13 residues. Trimming stripped 0 bases from V and 8 bases from J, with 7 bases between. Here the CDR3 DNA reads TGTGCCACCAGTGATTTGCTGACAGATGAGCAGTTCTTC. It is translated as CATSDLLTDEQFF.

In this sample, this clone turned up a few times. The chain uses TRBV6-1 and TRBJ1-2; 9 nucleotides align to TRBD1. Trimming took 4 bases from V and 8 from J; bases not matched to a gene: 14. The CDR3 contains 16 residues. Germline V lookup: CDR1 MNHNS, CDR2 SASEGT. CDR3 in DNA: TGTGCCAGCAGTGGAAACGTGAAGGGACAGGGCCGGGGCTACACCTTC. Translating it yields CASSGNVKGQGRGYTF.

This clone showed up just a few times. The chain has TRBV4-1 and TRBJ1-1, with D perhaps matching TRBD1 (5 bases). Per germline, CDR1 MGHRA and CDR2 YSYEKL. Trimming left V 6 bases short and J 1 base short, with 15 bases between. CDR3 size: 15 residues. The CDR3 DNA reads as TGCGCCAGCAGGGAGTGGAGGGGAAAGAACACTGAAGCTTTCTTT. Its protein product is CASREWRGKNTEAFF.

This sequence joins TRBV4-3 and TRBJ2-3; D remains ambiguous. Per the germline V gene, CDR1 is LGHNA and CDR2 is YSLEER. The CDR3 is 14 amino acids. Between the trimmed V and J ends, which lost 0 bases and 2 bases, there was a span of 6 bases. As DNA, the CDR3 is TGCGCCAGCAGCCAAGATTCTTCCACAGATACGCAGTATTTT. It codes for CASSQDSSTDTQYF.